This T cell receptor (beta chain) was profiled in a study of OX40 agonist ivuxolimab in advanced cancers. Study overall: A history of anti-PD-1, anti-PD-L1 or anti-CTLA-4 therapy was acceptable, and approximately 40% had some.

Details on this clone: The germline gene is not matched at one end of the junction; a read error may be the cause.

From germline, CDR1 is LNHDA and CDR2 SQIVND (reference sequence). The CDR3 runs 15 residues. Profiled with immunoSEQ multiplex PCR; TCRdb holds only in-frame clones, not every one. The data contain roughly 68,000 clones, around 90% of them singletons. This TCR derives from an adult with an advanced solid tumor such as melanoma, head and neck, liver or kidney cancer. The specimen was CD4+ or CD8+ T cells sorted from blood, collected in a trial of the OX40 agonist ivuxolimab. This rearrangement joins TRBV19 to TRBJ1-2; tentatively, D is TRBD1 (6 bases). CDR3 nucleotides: TGTGCCAGTAGTAGTCCACCGTCGATACAGGGAAGGTTGGCCTTC. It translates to CASSSPPSIQGRLAF.